This TCR beta chain emerged from a study of T cells in Graves' hyperthyroidism and ophthalmopathy. Regarding the study as a whole: Ophthalmopathy got predicted by the model a median around 6.8 months before its onset.

The CDR3 runs to 16 residues. With 1 base clipped from V and 4 bases from J, the junction kept 9 bases outside the gene matches. CDR1 is DFQATT, CDR2 SNEGSKA, per germline (reference sequence). Amplification targeted TCR beta CDR3 regions from RNA transcripts. The TCR CDR3 first-round RT-PCR relied on the HTBI primer set. MiXCR, run by TCRdb on the multiplex PCR reads, gives a single entry per CDR3 protein. The data show hundreds of thousands of distinct CDR3 sequences, roughly 40% seen once. The study defined stable Graves' hyperthyroidism as no ophthalmopathy progression within 18 months. Concerning this clonotype: Its antigen remains unknown.

The source material was blood. This receptor was obtained from a man younger than 35 with Graves' hyperthyroidism. The rearrangement joins TRBV20-1 to TRBJ2-7; TRBD2 aligns across 11 bases. The CDR3 region is CSARVSGSGRGYEQYF. The CDR3 DNA reads TGCAGTGCTAGAGTGTCGGGTAGCGGGAGGGGGTACGAGCAGTACTTC.